This T cell receptor (beta chain) was found in a study of a mutant IDH1 vaccine in newly diagnosed glioma. Only in-frame clones appear in the TCRdb table, and some are missing; sequencing was by immunoSEQ multiplex PCR. The sample consists of just under 95,000 clones, about four fifths of them appearing once. Time point reported: baseline, week 1 (first vaccination visit). Treatment described: pre-vaccination baseline after standard-of-care therapy. In every donor, the tumor was a new WHO grade 3 or 4 IDH1-mutant, ATRX-lost astrocytoma. Sample: PBMCs, taken from a glioma patient treated with radiotherapy, temozolomide or both. The sequence was obtained from a man aged 40-55 years with glioma.

This CDR3 is CASRGQGLNIQYF. The CDR3 DNA is TGTGCCAGCCGGGGACAGGGACTCAACATTCAGTACTTC. The chain has TRBV28 and TRBJ2-4, with 9 bases matching TRBD1. With V trimmed by 8 bases and J by 7 bases, 6 bases remained unmatched. Per germline, CDR1 MDHEN and CDR2 SYDVKM. The CDR3 contains 13 residues.